The 8 T cell receptor beta chains given below trace back to one sample, sequenced in a study of OX40 agonist ivuxolimab in advanced cancers. The table came from immunoSEQ multiplex PCR; TCRdb's copy has only in-frame clones and leaves some out. The sample has 47,000 or so clones, around 90% seen once. The material sequenced was CD4+ or CD8+ T cells sorted from blood, taken in a trial of the OX40 agonist ivuxolimab. The receptors derive from an adult with an advanced solid tumor such as melanoma, head and neck, liver or kidney cancer.

The CDR3 spells CASSLNRVSPEAFF. Written as DNA, the CDR3 is TGCGCCAGCAGCCTCAACAGGGTTAGCCCTGAAGCTTTCTTT. V gene TRBV5-1 combines with J gene TRBJ1-1; tentatively, D is TRBD1 (6 bases). The CDR3 spans 14 residues. Trimming took 4 bases from V and 6 from J, leaving 16 bases between them. Germline assignment: CDR1 SGHRS and CDR2 YFSETQ.

The chain combines TRBV6-6 with TRBJ1-2; perhaps TRBD1 as D (5 bases). The CDR3 consists of 16 residues. Between the trimmed V and J ends, which lost 1 base and 2 bases, there was a span of 14 bases. Germline V gives CDR1 MNHNY, CDR2 SVGAGI (reference sequence). The DNA of the CDR3 is TGTGCCAGCAGTTACTTTTCGTCAGGGCGAAACTATGGCTACACCTTC. This encodes CASSYFSSGRNYGYTF.

The rearrangement uses TRBV5-1 and TRBJ2-7; D is possibly TRBD1 (6 bases). V was pared by 0 bases and J by 3 bases, with 22 bases between. The CDR3 loop spans 18 amino acids. The V gene's germline CDR1 is SGHRS and CDR2 YFSETQ. CDR3 sequence reads: CASSLETPSNRDSYEQYF. For the CDR3, the DNA is TGCGCCAGCAGCTTGGAAACCCCTTCCAACAGGGATAGCTACGAGCAGTACTTC. The variable domain in full, completed from reference TRBV5-1 and TRBJ2-7, reads KAGVTQTPRYLIKTRGQQVTLSCSPISGHRSVSWYQQTPGQGLQFLFEYFSETQRNKGNFPGRFSGRQFSNSRSEMNVSTLELGDSALYLCASSLETPSNRDSYEQYFGPGTRLTVT.

This chain joins TRBV7-8 and TRBJ2-7, with D tentatively TRBD2 (5 bases). The germline V gene has CDR1 SGHVS and CDR2 FQNEAQ. Trimming stripped 2 bases from V and 4 bases from J, with 12 bases between. The CDR3 loop spans 14 amino acids. CDR3 residues: CASSLLATRYEQYF. CDR3 coding DNA: TGTGCCAGCAGCTTATTGGCCACTAGATACGAGCAGTACTTC.

The chain carries TRBV5-1 and TRBJ2-1; weak D call: TRBD1 (6 bases). This CDR3 has 15 residues. V lost 1 base to trimming and J lost 6 bases, with 14 bases between them. Germline values: CDR1 SGHRS, CDR2 YFSETQ. The CDR3 region is CASSLRPGTLNEQFF. In nucleotides, the CDR3 is TGCGCCAGCAGCTTGCGGCCAGGGACACTCAATGAGCAGTTCTTC.

The gene calls are TRBV5-4 and TRBJ1-1; TRBD1 agrees at 7 bases. This CDR3 comprises 14 residues. The V gene's germline CDR1 is SGHNT and CDR2 YYREEE (reference sequence). V shed 3 bases and J 1 base; nucleotides not matched to a gene: 3. CDR3 sequence: CASSYRTGNTEAFF. Here the CDR3 DNA reads TGTGCCAGCAGCTATAGGACAGGGAACACTGAAGCTTTCTTT.

The rearrangement joins TRBV19 to TRBJ1-1; no definite D call. V shed 4 bases and J shed 4 bases, with 4 bases lying between them. The germline V gene has CDR1 LNHDA and CDR2 SQIVND (reference sequence). The CDR3 sequence is 11 residues long. CDR3 nucleotide sequence: TGTGCCAGTAGTAAGGGCACTGAAGCTTTCTTT. Protein: CASSKGTEAFF.

The chain links TRBV4-1 to TRBJ1-1; D perhaps matches TRBD1 (5 bases). CDR3 length equals 15 residues. Between the trimmed V and J ends, which lost 3 bases and 0 bases, there was a span of 11 bases. Per germline, CDR1 MGHRA and CDR2 YSYEKL. The CDR3 nucleotides are TGCGCCAGCAGCCAGAAGGGGCTAATGAACACTGAAGCTTTCTTT. It yields the protein CASSQKGLMNTEAFF.